The sequence of this TCR beta chain was determined in a study of cytomegalovirus exposure and HLA in healthy donors. As for the study in general: The Caucasian-associated ancestry cluster held around 81% of around 380 genotyped donors. Study findings and constraints: Reports indicated that the classifier achieved high specificity and sensitivity in diagnosing cytomegalovirus status. Among immune exposure information, only CMV serostatus was available.

This clone was picked up one time. The antigen remains undetermined. Both 60 Vbeta primers and 13 Jbeta primers went into the PCR. TCRdb's table, derived via immunoSEQ multiplex PCR, lists solely in-frame clones and lacks some. The data show 90,000 to 100,000 clones, 69% seen once. The germline CDR1 and CDR2 sequences are MNHEY and SMNVEV (reference sequence). The CDR3 spans 15 residues. V gave up 7 bases and J gave up 8 bases; unmatched junction bases: 14. This chain uses TRBV27 with TRBJ1-5; 7 bases are shared with TRBD1. The receptor was isolated from a man aged 50-59 years in good health and CMV-seronegative. The sequenced sample was PBMCs. CDR3: CASKGQGVYYEPQHF. CDR3 nucleotides: TGTGCCAGCAAAGGGCAGGGGGTGTATTACGAGCCCCAGCATTTT.